Presented here are 27 T cell receptor beta chains from one specimen sequenced in a study of T cells in Graves' hyperthyroidism and ophthalmopathy. Authors of the study amplified TCR beta CDR3 regions from RNA transcripts. The primer set for the first-round RT-PCR of the TCR CDR3 was HTBI. One entry per CDR3 protein, called by TCRdb with MiXCR from the multiplex PCR reads. The table shows about 720,000 distinct CDR3 sequences, with around 19% occurring only once. What was sequenced was blood. These receptors originate from a woman between 45 and 65 years old with Graves' hyperthyroidism that later progressed to Graves' ophthalmopathy.

Concerning this clonotype: Given a much more abundant clone one base away, this may be a read error. The final CDR3 position lacks the conserved phenylalanine or tryptophan, pointing to a likely read error. The chain couples TRBV5-1 to TRBJ1-6, with D possibly being TRBD1 (6 bases). Trimming took off 5 bases at V and 8 bases at J, with 14 bases between the two ends. The CDR3 totals 14 residues. Germline lookup yields CDR1 SGHRS and CDR2 YFSETQ. The CDR3 DNA is TGCGCCAGCAGGGGAAGGGACACGGATTCACCCCTCCACTCT. It codes for CASRGRDTDSPLHS.

This chain joins TRBV6-9 and TRBJ2-3; tentatively, D is TRBD2 (6 bases). The V and J ends lost 4 bases and 6 bases respectively, with 23 bases between them. The germline gives CDR1 MNHGY, CDR2 SVAAGI. This CDR3 contains 17 residues. CDR3 bases: TGTGCCAGCAGTTCCGCCCCGGGACTGGGCCCAGACGATACGCAGTATTTT. Amino acids: CASSSAPGLGPDDTQYF.

The V call is TRBV5-1, the J call TRBJ2-4; maybe TRBD1 (7 bases). The germline V gene encodes CDR1 SGHRS and CDR2 YFSETQ. The CDR3 totals 15 residues. The V gene lost 4 bases and the J gene lost 6 bases, with 17 bases spanning the gap. The CDR3 loop reads CASSEQGGEGNIQYF. CDR3 sequence (DNA): TGCGCCAGCAGCGAGCAGGGGGGTGAGGGAAACATTCAGTACTTC.

The rearrangement joins TRBV20-1 to TRBJ1-5; a possible D gene is TRBD1 (5 bases). This CDR3 spans 12 amino acids. Germline values: CDR1 DFQATT, CDR2 SNEGSKA (reference sequence). V lost 4 bases and J 4 bases, leaving 8 bases between the germline ends. The chain's CDR3 is CSAIRGNQPQHF. The CDR3 DNA is TGCAGTGCTATAAGGGGAAATCAGCCCCAGCATTTT.

The genes are TRBV6-5 and TRBJ1-1; D gene unclear. There are 14 residues in the CDR3. CDR1 and CDR2 (germline): MNHEY, SVGAGI. The V gene lost 0 bases and the J gene lost 13 bases, with 18 bases spanning the gap. This CDR3 reads CASSYSTTGHGVFF. DNA for the CDR3: TGTGCCAGCAGTTACTCGACCACTGGCCACGGAGTTTTCTTT.

This clonotype occurred many times. V is TRBV20-1 and J is TRBJ2-7; 12 bases are a match to TRBD2. This CDR3 spans 15 amino acids. Germline V gene lookup returns CDR1 DFQATT and CDR2 SNEGSKA (reference sequence). V shed 3 bases and J 7 bases; nucleotides not matched to a gene: 10. The CDR3 sequence: CSASGASGGAGEQYF. The DNA of the CDR3 is TGCAGTGCTAGCGGCGCTAGCGGGGGGGCCGGAGAGCAGTACTTC.

This clonotype was counted between two and nine times. The rearrangement links TRBV15 to TRBJ1-5, with 8 bases fitting TRBD1. CDR1 and CDR2 from the germline V gene are LNHNV and YYDKDF (reference sequence). The CDR3 is made up of 14 amino acids. J was trimmed by 3 bases and V by 4 bases; bases with no gene match: 2. CDR3 DNA: TGTGCCACCAGCACTCAGGGGGCCAATCAGCCCCAGCATTTT. Amino acids: CATSTQGANQPQHF.

This clonotype occurred a few times. The rearrangement joins TRBV27 to TRBJ2-2; 10 positions agree with TRBD1. The V and J ends lost 4 bases and 7 bases, in that order; junction bases with no gene match: 3. The germline V gene encodes CDR1 MNHEY and CDR2 SMNVEV (reference sequence). The CDR3 runs to 14 residues. CDR3 sequence (DNA): TGTGCCAGCAGTTCCGGGACAGGGGTCGGGGAGCTGTTTTTT. Translating it yields CASSSGTGVGELFF.

This clonotype was detected many times. The chain uses TRBV3-1 and TRBJ2-2; 7 nucleotides align to TRBD1. This CDR3 has 16 amino acids. Germline V gene sequence: CDR1 LGHDT, CDR2 YNNKEL (reference sequence). V was clipped by 9 bases and J by 7 bases; unmatched bases: 17. CDR3 coding DNA: TGTGCCAGTCCATCTCCCGTGACAGGGTATCACGGGGAGCTGTTTTTT. This sequence encodes CASPSPVTGYHGELFF.

This clonotype was seen a handful of times. This chain links TRBV19 with TRBJ2-7; 7 bases agree with TRBD1. With 6 bases clipped from V and 4 bases from J, the junction kept 12 bases outside the gene matches. CDR3 length: 15 residues. Germline V lookup: CDR1 LNHDA, CDR2 SQIVND (reference sequence). In DNA, the CDR3 is TGTGCCAGTAGAATGACCGGGACAGTCAAATACGAGCAGTACTTC. Residues: CASRMTGTVKYEQYF.

This clonotype has a count of ten or more. V and J are TRBV7-9 and TRBJ2-1; 8 bases agree with TRBD2. The CDR3 extends over 15 amino acids. Germline V gene data show CDR1 as SEHNR and CDR2 as FQNEAQ (reference sequence). Trimming at V came to 8 bases and at J to 4 bases, leaving 10 bases not matched to a gene. The CDR3 bases are TGTGCCAGCTCACCCTCGGGGGGGCCATACAATGAGCAGTTCTTC. Protein product: CASSPSGGPYNEQFF.

This chain uses TRBV6-1 with TRBJ2-3; D is unclear. Germline-derived CDR1 and CDR2 are MNHNS and SASEGT. The CDR3 spans 14 residues. Deletions cut 7 bases from V and 4 bases from J, with 15 bases between. The DNA of the CDR3 is TGTGCCAGCAAGCTTTTAGGGCTGGCAGATACGCAGTATTTT. It encodes CASKLLGLADTQYF.

This clonotype was picked up many times. The chain combines TRBV6-5 with TRBJ1-2; possibly TRBD1 for D (6 bases). The germline CDR1 and CDR2 sequences are MNHEY and SVGAGI. This CDR3 spans 13 amino acids. Between the trimmed V and J ends, which lost 0 bases and 4 bases, there was a span of 6 bases. The CDR3 DNA is TGTGCCAGCAGTTACTCAGGGGGCTATGGCTACACCTTC. Amino acids: CASSYSGGYGYTF.

The chain joins TRBV19 to TRBJ1-1; D is ambiguous. The CDR3 runs 16 residues. V dropped 3 bases and J dropped 3 bases, with 17 bases sitting between them. Germline CDR1 and CDR2: LNHDA and SQIVND (reference sequence). CDR3 DNA: TGTGCCAGTAGTATGTTTCAGTCGATACGACACACTGAAGCTTTCTTT. It translates to CASSMFQSIRHTEAFF.

Only a few counts were recorded for this clonotype. This rearrangement joins TRBV20-1 to TRBJ1-2; 9 bases align to TRBD1. CDR1 is DFQATT, CDR2 SNEGSKA, per germline (reference sequence). Unmatched junction bases numbered 14, after V lost 3 bases and J lost 0 bases. The CDR3 consists of 18 residues. The CDR3 region is CSASGVRDRADANYGYTF. DNA of the CDR3: TGCAGTGCTAGTGGGGTGAGGGACAGGGCCGATGCTAACTATGGCTACACCTTC.

There are a few counts of this clonotype. The chain recombines TRBV6-6 with TRBJ2-5; TRBD2 is a possible D gene (6 bases). Germline-derived CDR1 and CDR2 are MNHNY and SVGAGI (reference sequence). The CDR3 runs to 17 residues. Between the trimmed V and J ends, which lost 2 bases and 1 base, there was a span of 17 bases. The CDR3 DNA is TGTGCCAGCAGTTACCCCCCTGGCGGAGGGTTCCAAGAGACCCAGTACTTC. Amino acid sequence: CASSYPPGGGFQETQYF.

The V gene is TRBV12-5, the J gene TRBJ2-4; no reliable D call. CDR3 size: 13 residues. The germline V and J ends were trimmed by 7 bases and 7 bases, with 14 bases remaining between them. Germline assignment: CDR1 LGHNT and CDR2 FRNRAP. As DNA, the CDR3 is TGTGCTAGTGACGCCCCTGGCCGTAACATTCAGTACTTC. It translates to CASDAPGRNIQYF.

The table lists this clonotype with a few counts. The rearrangement links TRBV6-1 to TRBJ2-1; D is undetermined. Between the trimmed V and J ends, which lost 5 bases and 2 bases, there was a span of 7 bases. This CDR3 has 13 residues. Looked up from germline, CDR1 is MNHNS and CDR2 is SASEGT. The CDR3 DNA is TGTGCCAGCAGTCCACGACCCTACAATGAGCAGTTCTTC. Amino acids: CASSPRPYNEQFF.

The chain employs TRBV11-2 and TRBJ2-7; either TRBD1 or TRBD2 may supply D (6 bases each). The V and J ends lost 5 bases and 0 bases respectively, with 11 bases between them. The CDR3 is made up of 14 amino acids. Germline V gene sequence: CDR1 SGHAT, CDR2 FQNNGV. The CDR3 region has the DNA TGTGCCAGCAGCGGGGGGCCTATCTCCTACGAGCAGTACTTC. This codes for CASSGGPISYEQYF.

The chain is built from TRBV24-1 and TRBJ2-3; D not resolved. Deletions cut 2 bases from V and 4 bases from J, with 9 bases between. The CDR3 loop spans 14 amino acids. The germline V gene encodes CDR1 KGHDR and CDR2 SFDVKD. The CDR3 loop is CATSDSPPSDTQYF. CDR3 nucleotide sequence: TGTGCCACCAGTGATTCCCCCCCCTCAGATACGCAGTATTTT.

This chain links TRBV5-6 with TRBJ1-2, with D perhaps matching TRBD1 (6 bases). The CDR3 loop spans 14 amino acids. Between the trimmed V and J ends, which lost 1 base and 4 bases, there was a span of 11 bases. Germline CDR1 reads SGHDT; CDR2 reads YYEEEE. The DNA for the CDR3 is TGTGCCAGCAGCTTGAGTTCAGGGGTCTATGGCTACACCTTC. Translation: CASSLSSGVYGYTF.

There are a few counts of this clonotype. This chain connects TRBV29-1 to TRBJ1-4; 11 bases line up with TRBD1. The CDR3 has 16 residues. The ends lost 4 bases at V and 4 bases at J; junction bases unmatched: 8. CDR1 and CDR2 (germline): SQVTM, ANQGSEA. The chain's CDR3 is CSVVLGQGADNEKLFF. In nucleotides, the CDR3 is TGCAGCGTTGTCCTCGGACAGGGGGCTGATAATGAAAAACTGTTTTTT.

This clonotype was counted a few times. Here the CDR3 reads CSVSSGTGSEQYF. In DNA, the CDR3 is TGCAGCGTTTCTTCCGGGACAGGGAGTGAGCAGTACTTC. The gene calls are TRBV29-1 and TRBJ2-7; 9 bases line up with TRBD1. This CDR3 contains 13 residues. Unmatched junction bases numbered 9, after V lost 5 bases and J lost 7 bases. Germline V gives CDR1 SQVTM, CDR2 ANQGSEA.

This clonotype showed up many times. J is TRBJ1-2 and V is TRBV24-1, with D tentatively TRBD1 (6 bases). The germline V and J ends were trimmed by 4 bases and 5 bases, with 19 bases remaining between them. This CDR3 comprises 16 residues. CDR1 is KGHDR and CDR2 is SFDVKD in the germline V gene. The CDR3 sequence: CATSENIGQWGYGYTF. The CDR3 DNA sequence: TGTGCCACCAGTGAGAACATCGGACAGTGGGGATATGGCTACACCTTC.

A few counts support this clonotype. The chain has TRBV27 and TRBJ2-4; D unclear. The CDR3 is made up of 16 amino acids. CDR1 is MNHEY, CDR2 SMNVEV, per germline (reference sequence). The V and J ends lost 4 bases and 0 bases respectively, with 13 bases between them. The CDR3 spells CASSSKQNLAKNIQYF. The CDR3 DNA reads as TGTGCCAGCAGTTCCAAACAGAATCTAGCCAAAAACATTCAGTACTTC.

This clonotype was counted only a few times. The gene calls are TRBV14 and TRBJ1-1; no definite D call. The CDR3 contains 13 residues. Germline CDR1 SGHDN, CDR2 FVKESK. V lost 4 bases to trimming and J lost 4 bases, with 10 bases between them. This CDR3 is CASSPGFTTEAFF. Written as DNA, the CDR3 is TGTGCCAGCAGCCCAGGTTTTACCACTGAAGCTTTCTTT.

This clonotype was seen more than once but under ten times. This chain connects TRBV6-8 to TRBJ1-5, with D perhaps matching TRBD1 (5 bases). This CDR3 has 14 residues. Germline V gene lookup returns CDR1 MNHGY and CDR2 SAAAGT. V lost 1 base to trimming and J lost 6 bases, with 10 bases between them. The CDR3 is CASSYLGPGQPQHF. As DNA, the CDR3 is TGTGCCAGCAGTTACTTGGGACCCGGTCAGCCCCAGCATTTT.